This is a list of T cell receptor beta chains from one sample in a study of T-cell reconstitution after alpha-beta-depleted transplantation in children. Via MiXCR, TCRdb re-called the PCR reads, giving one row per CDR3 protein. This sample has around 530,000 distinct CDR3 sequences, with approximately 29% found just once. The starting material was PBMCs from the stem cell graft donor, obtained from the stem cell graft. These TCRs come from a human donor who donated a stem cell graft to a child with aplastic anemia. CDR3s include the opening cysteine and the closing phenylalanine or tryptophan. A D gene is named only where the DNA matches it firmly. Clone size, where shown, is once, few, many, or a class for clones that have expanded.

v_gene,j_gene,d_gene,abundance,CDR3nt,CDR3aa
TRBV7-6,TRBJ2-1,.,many,TGTGCCAGCAGCTTAGAAGGACGGAGCTCCTACAATGAGCAGTTCTTC,CASSLEGRSSYNEQFF
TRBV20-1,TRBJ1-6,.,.,TGCAGCGCGGGACGGAAAGATTCACCCCTCCACTTT,CSAGRKDSPLHF
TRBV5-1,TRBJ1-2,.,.,TGCGCCAGCAGCTGGGGGACACAGAAGGTTGGCTACACCTTC,CASSWGTQKVGYTF
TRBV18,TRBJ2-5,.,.,TGTGCCAGCTCACCCCAACTGGGCCTCACAGAGACCCAGTACTTC,CASSPQLGLTETQYF
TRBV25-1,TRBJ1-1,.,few,TGTGCCAGCAGTGCCGCCTGGGGCTCTGAAGCTTTCTTT,CASSAAWGSEAFF
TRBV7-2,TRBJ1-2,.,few,TGTGCCAGCAGCTTTAGTTGGGGCTACACCTTC,CASSFSWGYTF
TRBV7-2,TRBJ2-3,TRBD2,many,TGTGCCAGCAGCTTAGGACTAGCGGGAGGGCCCGTAGATACGCAGTATTTT,CASSLGLAGGPVDTQYF
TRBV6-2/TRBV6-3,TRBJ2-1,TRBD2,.,TGTGCCAGCAGCGATTCTCTAGCGGGAGGATATTATGAGCAGTTCTTC,CASSDSLAGGYYEQFF
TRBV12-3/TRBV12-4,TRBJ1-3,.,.,TGTGCCAGCACCCTCTCGGGTCCTGGAAACACCATATATTTT,CASTLSGPGNTIYF
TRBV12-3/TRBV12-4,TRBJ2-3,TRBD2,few,TGTGCCAGCAGTTTGGACGGGAGGGCCGCAGATACGCAGTATTTT,CASSLDGRAADTQYF
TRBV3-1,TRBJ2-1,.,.,TGTGCCAGCAGCCACTCCCTGGAGCGTTTGGACAATGAGCAGTTCTTC,CASSHSLERLDNEQFF
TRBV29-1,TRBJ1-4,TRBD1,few,TGCAGCGTTGCGGAGACAGGGAGTGGGGAAAAACTGTTTTTT,CSVAETGSGEKLFF
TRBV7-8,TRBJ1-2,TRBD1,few,TGTGCCAGCAGCTTGGGACAGCACAACTATGGCTACACCTTC,CASSLGQHNYGYTF
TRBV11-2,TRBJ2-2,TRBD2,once,TGTGCCAGCAGCTTAGACGGGAGGATCACCGGGGAGCTGTTTTTT,CASSLDGRITGELFF
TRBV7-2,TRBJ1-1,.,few,TGTGCCAGCAGCTTAGGTCGGGGGGCTTTCACTGAAGCTTTCTTT,CASSLGRGAFTEAFF
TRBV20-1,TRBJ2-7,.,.,TGCAGTGCTAGGAGTGGGGACCACTACGAGCAGTACTTC,CSARSGDHYEQYF
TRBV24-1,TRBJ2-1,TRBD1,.,TGTGCCACCAGTGCCACCGACGGAGCAGGGGGTAACCTCAATGAGCAGTTCTTC,CATSATDGAGGNLNEQFF
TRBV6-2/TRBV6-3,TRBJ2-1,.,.,TGTGCCAGCAGTATGAAGAGATTGGGACACAGCTCCTACAATGAGCAGTTCTTC,CASSMKRLGHSSYNEQFF
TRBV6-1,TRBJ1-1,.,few,TGTGCCAGCAGCCGACCCCAAAGGCCGAACACTGAAGCTTTCTTT,CASSRPQRPNTEAFF
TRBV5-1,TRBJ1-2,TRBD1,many,TGTGCCAGTAGTCCTACAGGGGGCTATGGCTACACCTTC,CASSPTGGYGYTF